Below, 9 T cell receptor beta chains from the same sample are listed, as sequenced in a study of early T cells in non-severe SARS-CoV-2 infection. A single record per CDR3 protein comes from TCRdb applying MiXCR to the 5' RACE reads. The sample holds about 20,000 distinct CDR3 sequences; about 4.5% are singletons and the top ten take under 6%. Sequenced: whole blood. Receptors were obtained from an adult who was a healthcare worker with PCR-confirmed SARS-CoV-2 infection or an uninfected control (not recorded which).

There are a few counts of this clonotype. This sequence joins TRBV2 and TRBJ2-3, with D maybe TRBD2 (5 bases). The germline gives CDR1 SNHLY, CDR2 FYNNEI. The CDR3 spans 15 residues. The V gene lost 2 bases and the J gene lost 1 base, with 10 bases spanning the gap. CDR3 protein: CASSESGRGTDTQYF. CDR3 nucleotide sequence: TGTGCCAGCAGTGAAAGCGGCCGGGGCACAGATACGCAGTATTTT.

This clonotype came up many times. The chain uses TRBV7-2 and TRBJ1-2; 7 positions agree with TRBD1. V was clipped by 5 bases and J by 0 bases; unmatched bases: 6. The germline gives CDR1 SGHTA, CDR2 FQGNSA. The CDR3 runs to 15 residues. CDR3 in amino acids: CASSLMGQPNYGYTF. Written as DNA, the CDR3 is TGTGCCAGCAGCCTTATGGGACAGCCTAACTATGGCTACACCTTC.

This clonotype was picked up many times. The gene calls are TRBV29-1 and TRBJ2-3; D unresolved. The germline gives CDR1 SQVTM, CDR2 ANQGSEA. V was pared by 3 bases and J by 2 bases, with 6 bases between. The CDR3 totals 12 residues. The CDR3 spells CSVEALTDTQYF. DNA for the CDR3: TGCAGCGTTGAGGCACTCACAGATACGCAGTATTTT.

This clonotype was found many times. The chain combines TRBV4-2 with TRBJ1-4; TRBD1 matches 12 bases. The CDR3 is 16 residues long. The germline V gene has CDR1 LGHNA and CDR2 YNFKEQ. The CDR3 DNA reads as TGTGCGACGCAACCGGGACAGGGGGCGACTAATGAAAAACTGTTTTTT. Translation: CATQPGQGATNEKLFF.

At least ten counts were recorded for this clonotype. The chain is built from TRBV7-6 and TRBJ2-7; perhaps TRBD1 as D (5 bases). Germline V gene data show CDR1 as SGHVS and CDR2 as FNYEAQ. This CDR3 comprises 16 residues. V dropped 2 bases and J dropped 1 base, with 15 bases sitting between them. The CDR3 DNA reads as TGTGCCAGCAGCTTACAATCCCCCAGGGTGTCCTACGAGCAGTACTTC. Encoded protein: CASSLQSPRVSYEQYF.

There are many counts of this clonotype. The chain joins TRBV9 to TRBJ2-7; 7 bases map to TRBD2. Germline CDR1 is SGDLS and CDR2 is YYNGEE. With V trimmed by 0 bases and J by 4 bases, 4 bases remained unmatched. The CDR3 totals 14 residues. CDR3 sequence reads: CASSVAPAGYEQYF. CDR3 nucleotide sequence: TGTGCCAGCAGCGTAGCACCAGCGGGGTACGAGCAGTACTTC.

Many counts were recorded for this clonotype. The chain's CDR3 is CAIGTAYDNEQFF. As DNA, the CDR3 is TGTGCCATTGGTACGGCATACGACAATGAGCAGTTCTTC. The chain recombines TRBV12-3 or TRBV12-4 with TRBJ2-1, with unresolved D. Trimming shortened V by 10 bases and J by 5 bases, and 15 bases separated the two germline ends. The CDR3 is 13 residues long.

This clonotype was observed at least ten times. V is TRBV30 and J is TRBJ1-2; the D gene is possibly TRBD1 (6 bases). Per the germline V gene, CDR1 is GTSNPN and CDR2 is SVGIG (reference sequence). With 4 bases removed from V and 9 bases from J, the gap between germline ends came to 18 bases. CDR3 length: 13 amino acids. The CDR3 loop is CAWNPPADSRYTF. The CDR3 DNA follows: TGTGCCTGGAACCCGCCCGCGGACAGCCGCTACACCTTC.

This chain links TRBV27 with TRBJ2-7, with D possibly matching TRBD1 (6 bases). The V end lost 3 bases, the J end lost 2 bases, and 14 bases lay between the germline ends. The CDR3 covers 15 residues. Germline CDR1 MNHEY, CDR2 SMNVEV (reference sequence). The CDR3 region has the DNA TGTGCCAGCAGTTTCCGCAGGGGCCCCCCCTACGAGCAGTACTTC. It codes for CASSFRRGPPYEQYF.